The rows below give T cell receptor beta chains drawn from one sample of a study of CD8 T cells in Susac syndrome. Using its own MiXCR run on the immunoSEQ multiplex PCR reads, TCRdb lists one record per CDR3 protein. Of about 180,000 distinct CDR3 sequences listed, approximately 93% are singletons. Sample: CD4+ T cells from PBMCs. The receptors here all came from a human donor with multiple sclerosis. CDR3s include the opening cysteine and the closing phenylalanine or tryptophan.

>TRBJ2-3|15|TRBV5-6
CASSLPSESTDTQYF
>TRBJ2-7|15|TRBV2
CASTEQGPTAYEQYF
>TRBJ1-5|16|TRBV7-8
CASSLGGLYSNQPQHF
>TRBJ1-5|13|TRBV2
CASRAFEGQPQHF
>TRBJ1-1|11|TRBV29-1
CSVVGAAEAFF
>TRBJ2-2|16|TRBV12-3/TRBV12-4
CASTPPGQGYTGELFF
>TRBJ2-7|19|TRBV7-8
CASSLALSGLAGGPREQYF
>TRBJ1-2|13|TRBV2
CASSDKTDYGYTF
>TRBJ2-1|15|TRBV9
CASSVVPGRQDEQFF
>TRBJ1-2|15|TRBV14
CASSLQGESDYGYTF
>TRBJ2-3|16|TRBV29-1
CSVDGLAGEWTDTQYF
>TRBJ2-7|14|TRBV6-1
CASSEGRRGYEQYF
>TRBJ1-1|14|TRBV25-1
CASSWEGRNTEAFF
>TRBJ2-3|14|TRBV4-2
CASSQGGITDTQYF
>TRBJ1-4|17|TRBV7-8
CASSLGGRVRLPEKLFF
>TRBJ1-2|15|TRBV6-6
CASSYSDGNNYGYTF
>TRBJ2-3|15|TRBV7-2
CASSKLAGGADTQYF
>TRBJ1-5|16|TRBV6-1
CASSEFGGTDSQPQHF
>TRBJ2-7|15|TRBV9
CASSATGQPDYEQYF
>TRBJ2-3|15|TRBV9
CASSVSVEGTDTQYF
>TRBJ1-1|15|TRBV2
CASSVLDRGEAEAFF
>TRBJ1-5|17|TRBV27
CASSPRGGASSNQPQHF
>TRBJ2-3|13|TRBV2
CASKQGSTDTQYF
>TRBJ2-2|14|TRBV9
CASTTGRNTGELFF
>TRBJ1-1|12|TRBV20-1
CSAVDMNTEAFF
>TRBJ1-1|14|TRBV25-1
CASSDAARLPEAFF
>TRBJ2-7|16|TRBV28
CASSPPGRTGSYEQYF
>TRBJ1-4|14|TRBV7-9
CASTRTGLNEKLFF
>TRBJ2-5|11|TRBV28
CASPLRETQYF
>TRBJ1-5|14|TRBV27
CASSWSNSNQPQHF
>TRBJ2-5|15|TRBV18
CASSPRGQNQETQYF
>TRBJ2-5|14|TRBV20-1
CSAWPGTGGETQYF
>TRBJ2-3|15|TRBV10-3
CATTGGQIITDTQYF
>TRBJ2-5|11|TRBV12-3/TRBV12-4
CASSLEGPQYF
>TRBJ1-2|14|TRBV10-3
CAISQLTENYGYTF
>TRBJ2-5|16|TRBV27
CASSPKEGRRGETQYF
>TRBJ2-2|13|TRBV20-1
CSGQGSRTGELFF
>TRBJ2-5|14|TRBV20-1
CSARDRVGEQTQYF
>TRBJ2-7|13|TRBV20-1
CSARPGRAYEQYF
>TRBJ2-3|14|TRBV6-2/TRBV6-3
CASSWYSPTDTQYF
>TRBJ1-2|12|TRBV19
CASSISGNGYTF
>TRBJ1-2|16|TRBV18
CASSPPARTANYGYTF
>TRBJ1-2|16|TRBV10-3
CAINPGQQHSSYGYTF
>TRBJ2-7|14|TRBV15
CATSPDRGLYEQYF
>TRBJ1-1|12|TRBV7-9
CASSKLNTEAFF
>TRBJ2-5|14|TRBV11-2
CASGRDRAQETQYF
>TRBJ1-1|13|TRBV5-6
CASSEPGRGGAFF
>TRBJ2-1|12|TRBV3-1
CASESSYNEQFF
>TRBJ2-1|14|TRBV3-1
CASSPIGRGDEQFF
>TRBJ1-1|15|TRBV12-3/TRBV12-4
CASSFYSGKNTEAFF
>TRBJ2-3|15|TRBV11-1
CASSLGGPLKDTQYF
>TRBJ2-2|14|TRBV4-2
CASSLEGRAGELFF